Listed below are T cell receptor beta chains from one sample, sequenced in a study of blood T cells in healthy people across ages. TCRdb called the 5' RACE reads again in MiXCR, with one record for every CDR3 protein. The data contain some 760,000 distinct CDR3 sequences, 25% of them seen just once; the ten biggest clones take up 3% to 4%. This sample was shared with a second study, whose subject was T cells of mothers and their children.

Sequencing was done on a sample of blood. The source of these receptors is a boy aged 10-17 years in good health. Each CDR3 is given with its conserved first and last residue. Each record gives: V gene, J gene, clone size, D gene, CDR3 DNA, CDR3 protein. D genes are given only for firm matches. Size is omitted from some rows. Given values are once, few, many or a class for expanded clones.

V gene: TRBV6-2/TRBV6-3
J gene: TRBJ2-1
clone size: .
D gene: TRBD1
CDR3 DNA: TGTGCCAGCAGTGACTCCGGGACAGGTCACTACAATGAGCAGTTCTTC
CDR3 protein: CASSDSGTGHYNEQFF

V gene: TRBV7-3
J gene: TRBJ2-1
clone size: few
D gene: TRBD2
CDR3 DNA: TGTGCCAGCAGCATTTTAGCGGGAGTGCGCAATGAGCAGTTCTTC
CDR3 protein: CASSILAGVRNEQFF

V gene: TRBV7-2
J gene: TRBJ1-3
clone size: few
D gene: .
CDR3 DNA: TGTGCCAGCAGCTTACGGCGGGCAGGTGGAAACACCATATATTTT
CDR3 protein: CASSLRRAGGNTIYF

V gene: TRBV6-1
J gene: TRBJ2-5
clone size: .
D gene: TRBD1
CDR3 DNA: TGTGCCAGCGACAGGGGGCACGTCCAGTACTTC
CDR3 protein: CASDRGHVQYF

V gene: TRBV29-1
J gene: TRBJ2-7
clone size: .
D gene: .
CDR3 DNA: TGCAGCGTTGATTCGGGGTGGGGGGGCCACGAGCAGTACTTC
CDR3 protein: CSVDSGWGGHEQYF

V gene: TRBV5-8
J gene: TRBJ1-1
clone size: few
D gene: .
CDR3 DNA: TGTGCCAGCAGCTTGGATGGCTTTTGGGTAAGGGAGACTGAAGCTTTCTTT
CDR3 protein: CASSLDGFWVRETEAFF

V gene: TRBV5-1
J gene: TRBJ2-5
clone size: .
D gene: TRBD2
CDR3 DNA: TGCGCCAGCAGCCCCACGGGGACTAGCGGGGGCCAAGAGACCCAGTACTTC
CDR3 protein: CASSPTGTSGGQETQYF

V gene: TRBV4-3
J gene: TRBJ2-7
clone size: few
D gene: .
CDR3 DNA: TGCGCCAGCAGCCAACAGAACCTGGGCGAGCAGTACTTC
CDR3 protein: CASSQQNLGEQYF

V gene: TRBV10-3
J gene: TRBJ1-6
clone size: .
D gene: TRBD1
CDR3 DNA: TGTGCCATCAGCGACACCGGGACAGGGGATTCACCCCTCCACTTT
CDR3 protein: CAISDTGTGDSPLHF

V gene: TRBV19
J gene: TRBJ2-2
clone size: .
D gene: TRBD1
CDR3 DNA: TGTGCCAGTAGTATACCCTCTGACAGGGTTCAGTACACCGGGGAGCTGTTTTTT
CDR3 protein: CASSIPSDRVQYTGELFF

V gene: TRBV7-9
J gene: TRBJ2-1
clone size: few
D gene: .
CDR3 DNA: TGTGCCAGCAGTTCTCCCCCAGGCTATTCCTACAATGAGCAGTTCTTC
CDR3 protein: CASSSPPGYSYNEQFF

V gene: TRBV20-1
J gene: TRBJ2-7
clone size: .
D gene: TRBD1
CDR3 DNA: TGCAGTGCCCCCACCCCGACAGGGGACGAGCAGTACTTC
CDR3 protein: CSAPTPTGDEQYF

V gene: TRBV28
J gene: TRBJ1-2
clone size: .
D gene: .
CDR3 DNA: TGTGCCAGCAAAGAGATGGAGGGCACCGACACTGATGGCTACACCTTC
CDR3 protein: CASKEMEGTDTDGYTF

V gene: TRBV28
J gene: TRBJ2-3
clone size: .
D gene: TRBD2
CDR3 DNA: TGTGCCAGCAGTTATCTAGCGGGAGAGGTGAATACGCAGTATTTT
CDR3 protein: CASSYLAGEVNTQYF

V gene: TRBV5-5
J gene: TRBJ1-1
clone size: few
D gene: .
CDR3 DNA: TGTGCCAGCAGCGTAGGGGGGCGCGTGGACACTGAAGCTTTCTTT
CDR3 protein: CASSVGGRVDTEAFF

V gene: TRBV4-2
J gene: TRBJ2-1
clone size: .
D gene: .
CDR3 DNA: TGTGCCAGCAGCCAAGATCGCGGGGAAAGGGTCAATGAGCAGTTCTTC
CDR3 protein: CASSQDRGERVNEQFF

V gene: TRBV2
J gene: TRBJ2-5
clone size: .
D gene: TRBD1
CDR3 DNA: TGTGCCAGCACCGGGACAGTCCAAGAGACCCAGTACTTC
CDR3 protein: CASTGTVQETQYF

V gene: TRBV7-2
J gene: TRBJ2-3
clone size: .
D gene: TRBD2
CDR3 DNA: TGTGCCAGCAGACAAACGTCTCTAGCGGGGGCGAGCACAGATATGCAGTATTTT
CDR3 protein: CASRQTSLAGASTDMQYF

V gene: TRBV7-9
J gene: TRBJ2-1
clone size: few
D gene: .
CDR3 DNA: TGTGCCAGCAGCTGGGACGACGGACACAATGAGCAGTTCTTC
CDR3 protein: CASSWDDGHNEQFF

V gene: TRBV11-2
J gene: TRBJ1-5
clone size: .
D gene: .
CDR3 DNA: TGTGCCAGCAGCTTAGATCAAACTGCCCTGAATCAGCCCCAGCATTTT
CDR3 protein: CASSLDQTALNQPQHF

V gene: TRBV27
J gene: TRBJ2-1
clone size: .
D gene: .
CDR3 DNA: TGTGCCAGCAGTCTAACCGGACTGTTCAATGAGCAGTTCTTC
CDR3 protein: CASSLTGLFNEQFF

V gene: TRBV20-1
J gene: TRBJ2-3
clone size: .
D gene: TRBD1
CDR3 DNA: TGCAGTGCTAGAGACCTAATACCCGAGACAGGGAGTCCCACAGATACGCAGTATTTT
CDR3 protein: CSARDLIPETGSPTDTQYF

V gene: TRBV20-1
J gene: TRBJ2-1
clone size: once
D gene: TRBD2
CDR3 DNA: TGCAGTGCTGGAGCCGGGACTAGCGCATCTAACTCCTACAATGAGCAGTTCTTC
CDR3 protein: CSAGAGTSASNSYNEQFF

V gene: TRBV6-2/TRBV6-3
J gene: TRBJ2-1
clone size: few
D gene: .
CDR3 DNA: TGTGCCAGCACCGGGCTCGGGGCAGGCTTGATTAGTGAGCAGTTCTTC
CDR3 protein: CASTGLGAGLISEQFF